This TCR beta chain comes out of a study of T cell responses to AZD1222 COVID-19 vaccine. Libraries were prepared by immunoSEQ multiplex PCR; TCRdb keeps only in-frame clonotypes and omits some of them. The table lists about 78,000 clones, roughly 86% of them singletons. The study's findings and limits: Donors were largely white British and mainly female; clonal diversity was possibly underestimated. CD4 TCRs associated with vaccination spanned spike, dominating at 160-218 and 743-854. Baseline antibody screening turned up just a handful of seropositive AZD1222 recipients. Unmutated variant regions reportedly attract nearly half of all spike-specific TCRs.

Note on this clone: What it binds is unknown.

The TCR comes from an adult in good health. Sample: peripheral blood, taken on day 0 of MenACWY control vaccination.

The CDR3 protein is CASSWTSGVSDTQYF. For the CDR3, the DNA is TGTGCCAGCAGTTGGACTAGCGGGGTTTCAGATACGCAGTATTTT. This rearrangement joins TRBV27 to TRBJ2-3, with 12 nucleotides matching TRBD2. Germline V gene sequence: CDR1 MNHEY, CDR2 SMNVEV (reference sequence). Trimming took 4 bases from V and 4 from J; bases not matched to a gene: 3. The CDR3 runs 15 residues.